This is a list of T cell receptor beta chains from one sample in a study of breast tumors, draining lymph nodes, adjacent tissues. Each CDR3 protein gets one entry after TCRdb re-called the multiplex PCR reads with MiXCR. Here the sample spans approximately 190,000 distinct CDR3 sequences, roughly 29% being singletons. The sequenced sample was axillary lymph node tissue. The source is a female donor with breast cancer. Some clones in this sample may be carry-over from other donors' samples. The CDR3 runs from the conserved cysteine through the conserved F or W. Fields, in order: D gene, clone size, J gene, V gene, CDR3 protein, CDR3 DNA. D genes are given only for firm matches. Not all rows give a size; the values are once, few, many and, for expanded clones, a class.

NA,NA,TRBJ1-1,TRBV11-3,CASSLFMNTEAFF,TGTGCCAGCAGCTTATTCATGAACACTGAAGCTTTCTTT
NA,many,TRBJ2-1,TRBV5-1,CASTEGGIGDEQFF,TGCGCCAGCACGGAGGGGGGCATTGGAGATGAGCAGTTCTTC
TRBD1,NA,TRBJ1-6,TRBV9,CASSAGTGNSPLHF,TGTGCCAGCAGCGCAGGGACAGGGAATTCACCCCTCCACTTT
NA,NA,TRBJ1-6,TRBV18,CAAPGEGNNSPLHF,TGTGCCGCCCCCGGAGAAGGGAATAATTCACCCCTCCACTTT
TRBD2,NA,TRBJ2-7,TRBV7-7,CASSRTSGGPYEQYF,TGTGCTAGCAGCCGGACTAGCGGGGGACCCTACGAGCAGTACTTC
TRBD1,many,TRBJ1-2,TRBV2,CASTQTGGVNLANYGYTF,TGTGCCAGCACCCAGACAGGGGGCGTAAACTTAGCTAACTATGGCTACACCTTC
NA,many,TRBJ2-2,TRBV11-3,CASRSRGTGELFF,TGTGCCAGCAGATCCAGGGGCACCGGGGAGCTGTTTTTT
TRBD2,NA,TRBJ2-6,TRBV7-9,CASSAASGRANVLTF,TGTGCCAGCAGCGCTGCTAGCGGGAGGGCCAACGTCCTGACTTTC
TRBD1,many,TRBJ2-7,TRBV20-1,CSAREGGQGELYEQYF,TGCAGTGCTAGAGAAGGGGGCCAGGGGGAGCTCTACGAGCAGTACTTC
NA,many,TRBJ1-3,TRBV5-1,CASSRGGVGSGNTIYF,TGCGCCAGCAGCCGCGGGGGGGTAGGGTCTGGAAACACCATATATTTT
NA,few,TRBJ2-3,TRBV6-2/TRBV6-3,CASSYGKGDTQYF,TGTGCCAGCAGTTACGGAAAAGGGGATACGCAGTATTTT
TRBD1,many,TRBJ2-2,TRBV12-5,CARSGATGGGWTGELFF,TGTGCTAGGTCGGGAGCAACAGGGGGCGGATGGACCGGGGAGCTGTTTTTT
NA,once,TRBJ2-3,TRBV10-3,CAISGSTGTDTQYF,TGTGCCATCAGCGGGTCGACCGGCACAGATACGCAGTATTTT
NA,few,TRBJ1-1,TRBV18,CASSPDATVTNTEAFF,TGTGCCAGCTCACCGGACGCTACGGTTACGAACACTGAAGCTTTCTTT
TRBD1,NA,TRBJ2-2,TRBV28,CASDRAAGELFF,TGTGCCTCTGACAGGGCCGCCGGGGAGCTGTTTTTT
NA,few,TRBJ1-3,TRBV6-1,CASSEGQVSGNTIYF,TGTGCCAGCAGTGAAGGGCAGGTCTCTGGAAACACCATATATTTT
NA,NA,TRBJ1-6,TRBV20-1,CSARARNSPLHF,TGCAGTGCTAGAGCTAGGAATTCACCCCTCCACTTT
TRBD2,many,TRBJ2-5,TRBV5-1,CASSPGTSGGAWRQETQYF,TGCGCCAGCAGCCCCGGGACTAGCGGGGGGGCCTGGCGCCAAGAGACCCAGTACTTC
TRBD2,once,TRBJ2-3,TRBV12-3/TRBV12-4,CASTPGLAGDTQYF,TGTGCCAGCACCCCCGGACTAGCGGGAGATACGCAGTATTTT
NA,many,TRBJ1-4,TRBV30,CAWSIGEKLFF,TGTGCCTGGAGTATCGGAGAAAAACTGTTTTTT
NA,few,TRBJ1-3,TRBV6-2/TRBV6-3,CASRLPPGNTIYF,TGTGCCAGCAGATTGCCCCCTGGAAACACCATATATTTT
NA,many,TRBJ1-2,TRBV20-1,CSARDGYGYTF,TGCAGTGCCCGGGACGGCTATGGCTACACCTTC
NA,many,TRBJ1-6,TRBV12-3/TRBV12-4,CASQPKGSYNSPLHF,TGTGCCAGCCAACCCAAGGGGTCCTATAATTCACCCCTCCACTTT
TRBD1,many,TRBJ1-2,TRBV5-8,CASTSGTGGAGNYGYTF,TGTGCCAGCACCTCCGGGACAGGGGGCGCGGGTAACTATGGCTACACCTTC
TRBD1,many,TRBJ1-4,TRBV5-6,CASSFRQGEKLFF,TGTGCCAGCAGCTTTCGGCAGGGGGAGAAACTGTTTTTT
NA,many,TRBJ1-2,TRBV15,CATSPPPWGYTF,TGTGCCACCAGCCCCCCCCCCTGGGGCTACACCTTC